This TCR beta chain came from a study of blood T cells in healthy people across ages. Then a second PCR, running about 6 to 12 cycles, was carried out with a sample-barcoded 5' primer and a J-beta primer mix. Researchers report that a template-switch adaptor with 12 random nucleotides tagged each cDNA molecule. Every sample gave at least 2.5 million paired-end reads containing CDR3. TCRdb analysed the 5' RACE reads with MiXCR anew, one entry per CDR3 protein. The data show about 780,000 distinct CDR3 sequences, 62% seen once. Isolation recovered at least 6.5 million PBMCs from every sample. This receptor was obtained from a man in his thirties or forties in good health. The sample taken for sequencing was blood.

The CDR3 region has the DNA TGTGCCAGCAGCCGAGAGGGACAGGACAAACTAGCGGGGGGCCTCCGGCATGAGCAGTACTTC. This encodes CASSREGQDKLAGGLRHEQYF. The rearrangement links TRBV11-2 to TRBJ2-7; TRBD2 aligns across 12 bases. The CDR3 is 21 residues long. Germline V gene sequence: CDR1 SGHAT, CDR2 FQNNGV. The J segment lost 7 bases and the V segment lost 5 bases, leaving 27 bases of the junction unmatched.